Listed here are 19 T cell receptor beta chains from one sample, sequenced in a study of blood T cell repertoires in COVID-19. TCRdb's table, derived via immunoSEQ multiplex PCR, lists solely in-frame clones and lacks some. Of around 150,000 clones listed, around 80% were seen once; the top ten hold almost 6.5%. The material sequenced was peripheral blood. These receptors were obtained from a human donor in a cohort sampled during active COVID-19.

The rearrangement joins TRBV9 to TRBJ1-3; tentative D call: TRBD1 (6 bases). The germline V gene encodes CDR1 SGDLS and CDR2 YYNGEE. CDR3 length: 16 residues. V lost 3 bases to trimming and J lost 0 bases, with 13 bases between them. The CDR3 nucleotides are TGTGCCAGCAGCGCCGGACAGTCGAGCTCTGGAAACACCATATATTTT. It encodes CASSAGQSSSGNTIYF.

The V call is TRBV18, the J call TRBJ2-1; D might be TRBD1 (6 bases). Germline assignment: CDR1 KGHSH and CDR2 LQKENI. The V end lost 2 bases, the J end lost 8 bases, and 16 bases lay between the germline ends. This CDR3 has 15 amino acids. In DNA, the CDR3 is TGTGCCAGCTCACCATTGTGGGGGCGGTTCGATGAGCAGTTCTTC. Translation gives CASSPLWGRFDEQFF.

In this sample, this clone turned up once. This rearrangement joins TRBV9 to TRBJ2-3; D may be TRBD2 (5 bases). Germline loops: CDR1 SGDLS, CDR2 YYNGEE. This CDR3 is 13 amino acids long. The V gene lost 7 bases and the J gene lost 1 base, with 10 bases spanning the gap. The CDR3 sequence: CASGAAGTDTQYF. CDR3 DNA sequence: TGTGCCAGCGGAGCGGCAGGCACAGATACGCAGTATTTT. Full variable domain (rest looked up from reference TRBV9 and TRBJ2-3): DSGVTQTPKHLITATGQRVTLRCSPRSGDLSVYWYQQSLDQGLQFLIQYYNGEERAKGNILERFSAQQFPDLHSELNLSSLELGDSALYFCASGAAGTDTQYFGPGTRLTVL.

This clone is a singleton in its sample. The chain links TRBV4-2 to TRBJ2-7; D gene unclear. Trimming removed 1 base from V and 1 base from J, with 8 bases in between. The CDR3 spans 14 residues. CDR1 is LGHNA and CDR2 is YNFKEQ in the germline V gene. For the CDR3, the DNA is TGTGCCAGCAGCCAAGCTAGGAGTTCCTACGAGCAGTACTTC. Amino acids: CASSQARSSYEQYF.

This chain joins TRBV28 and TRBJ1-2, with a possible D match to TRBD1 (6 bases). V was clipped by 7 bases and J by 4 bases, with 16 bases between them. The germline V gene encodes CDR1 MDHEN and CDR2 SYDVKM. There are 14 residues in the CDR3. CDR3 region: CASKGGAQGYGYTF. The CDR3 DNA follows: TGTGCCAGCAAGGGGGGGGCGCAGGGCTATGGCTACACCTTC.

The chain employs TRBV30 and TRBJ2-7, with TRBD1 matching 7 bases. Germline assignment: CDR1 GTSNPN and CDR2 SVGIG (reference sequence). CDR3 length: 15 residues. With 1 base clipped from V and 7 bases from J, the junction kept 13 bases outside the gene matches. The CDR3 DNA is TGTGCCTGGAGTGAGGGACAGTCTTATCTGGGGGAGCAGTACTTC. It translates to CAWSEGQSYLGEQYF.

This clone was counted only a few times. The chain is built from TRBV6-6 and TRBJ1-4; D is ambiguous. Deletions cut 6 bases from V and 11 bases from J, with 19 bases between. The germline V gene has CDR1 MNHNY and CDR2 SVGAGI (reference sequence). CDR3 size: 14 residues. CDR3 DNA sequence: TGTGCCAGCAGGAGGGTAATTAATGAAAATAAACTGTTTTTT. Translation gives CASRRVINENKLFF.

The chain links TRBV5-4 to TRBJ2-5; TRBD2 aligns across 8 bases. Unmatched junction bases numbered 10, after V lost 2 bases and J lost 1 base. Germline CDR1 SGHNT, CDR2 YYREEE (reference sequence). The CDR3 sequence is 17 residues long. DNA of the CDR3: TGTGCCAGCAGCTTATATCTCCAGCGGGGGCTCCAAGAGACCCAGTACTTC. It is translated as CASSLYLQRGLQETQYF.

The V call is TRBV11-2, the J call TRBJ2-1; D is perhaps TRBD2 (6 bases). V was trimmed by 5 bases and J by 7 bases, leaving 9 bases between them. Germline CDR1 reads SGHAT; CDR2 reads FQNNGV. CDR3 length: 12 amino acids. The CDR3 DNA is TGTGCCAGCAGCATTCTAGCGAATGAGCAGTTCTTC. Protein: CASSILANEQFF.

The DNA for the CDR3 is TGCGCCAGCAGCCAAGAATCGCCTGACAGGGGGGGAGACGATACGCAGTATTTT. Its translation is CASSQESPDRGGDDTQYF. The rearrangement joins TRBV4-3 to TRBJ2-3; 9 positions agree with TRBD1. Germline lookup yields CDR1 LGHNA and CDR2 YSLEER. The CDR3 spans 18 residues. V was pared by 0 bases and J by 6 bases, with 13 bases of the junction left unmatched.

A single count supports this clone. J is TRBJ2-2 and V is TRBV5-1, with D perhaps TRBD1 (6 bases). The CDR3 totals 14 residues. Per the germline V gene, CDR1 is SGHRS and CDR2 is YFSETQ. V was trimmed by 4 bases and J by 5 bases, leaving 12 bases between them. The CDR3 protein is CASSPRTATGELFF. The CDR3 DNA reads TGCGCCAGCAGCCCCAGGACAGCTACCGGGGAGCTGTTTTTT.

This rearrangement joins TRBV7-6 to TRBJ2-3, with 7 bases fitting TRBD2. After removal of 6 bases from V and 4 bases from J, the junction contained 19 bases not matched to a gene. Germline V gene sequence: CDR1 SGHVS, CDR2 FNYEAQ. The CDR3 covers 18 residues. CDR3 residues: CASSFRPLAEVGSDTQYF. Written as DNA, the CDR3 is TGTGCCAGCAGTTTTAGACCTCTAGCGGAAGTAGGGTCAGATACGCAGTATTTT. Based on the CDR3 plus reference TRBV7-6 and TRBJ2-3, the full variable domain is GAGVSQSPRYKVTKRGQDVALRCDPISGHVSLYWYRQALGQGPEFLTYFNYEAQQDKSGLPNDRFSAERPEGSISTLTIQRTEQRDSAMYRCASSFRPLAEVGSDTQYFGPGTRLTVL.

CDR3 nucleotides: TGTGCCAGCAGCACGTCAGGGGGTAACTATGGCTACACCTTC. Protein product: CASSTSGGNYGYTF. The rearrangement uses TRBV28 and TRBJ1-2, with 7 bases aligning to TRBD1. Germline V gives CDR1 MDHEN, CDR2 SYDVKM. CDR3 length: 14 amino acids. The J segment lost 1 base and the V segment lost 6 bases, leaving 5 bases of the junction unmatched.

The chain links TRBV9 to TRBJ2-5, with D maybe TRBD1 (6 bases). Per germline, CDR1 SGDLS and CDR2 YYNGEE. V shed 0 bases and J shed 4 bases, with 13 bases lying between them. CDR3 length: 15 residues. This chain's CDR3 is CASSVGVTGRETQYF. The CDR3, as DNA: TGTGCCAGCAGCGTAGGGGTTACAGGGCGAGAGACCCAGTACTTC.

This chain uses TRBV6-5 with TRBJ1-2, with 9 bases fitting TRBD1. Per the germline V gene, CDR1 is MNHEY and CDR2 is SVGAGI. The CDR3 covers 13 residues. Unmatched junction bases numbered 4, after V lost 6 bases and J lost 5 bases. The CDR3 region has the DNA TGTGCCAGCAGGACAGGGGGACGGTATGGCTACACCTTC. Protein sequence: CASRTGGRYGYTF.

The count of this clone is one. V is TRBV6-5 and J is TRBJ1-5; 9 nucleotides match TRBD1. Germline assignment: CDR1 MNHEY and CDR2 SVGAGI. Trimming removed 2 bases from V and 6 bases from J; junction bases left unmatched: 8. The CDR3 is made up of 16 amino acids. The CDR3 loop is CASSYRGTGPSQPQHF. CDR3 bases: TGTGCCAGCAGTTACCGCGGGACAGGGCCTAGTCAGCCCCAGCATTTT.

The chain carries TRBV9 and TRBJ2-2; possibly TRBD1 for D (6 bases). The CDR3 runs 16 residues. Per the germline V gene, CDR1 is SGDLS and CDR2 is YYNGEE. Trimming pared 5 bases from V and 3 bases from J, leaving 17 bases between. The chain's CDR3 is CASSSFAQGHTGELFF. The CDR3 DNA reads TGTGCCAGCAGTTCCTTCGCCCAGGGGCACACCGGGGAGCTGTTTTTT.

CDR3 protein: CASSFRDRADSPLHF. The DNA of the CDR3 is TGTGCCAGCAGTTTCCGGGACAGGGCTGATTCACCCCTCCACTTT. This sequence joins TRBV6-5 and TRBJ1-6, with 9 bases matching TRBD1. The CDR3 is made up of 15 amino acids. The germline CDR1 and CDR2 sequences are MNHEY and SVGAGI. Losses at the gene ends were 4 bases for V and 8 bases for J; bases not matched to a gene: 6.

The chain employs TRBV11-3 and TRBJ1-6, with no clear D. Trimming removed 1 base from V and 10 bases from J, with 14 bases in between. The CDR3 is 15 residues long. Germline CDR1 SGHNT, CDR2 YENEEA. The CDR3 sequence is CASSLVRGRWSPLHF. For the CDR3, the DNA is TGTGCCAGCAGCTTAGTTCGGGGTAGGTGGTCACCCCTCCACTTT.